This T cell receptor (beta chain) stems from a study of blood T cell repertoires in COVID-19. TCRdb's copy holds only in-frame clones and misses some; the assay was immunoSEQ multiplex PCR. The sample has about 89,000 clones, approximately 84% seen once. V was pared by 5 bases and J by 7 bases, with 8 bases between. Germline lookup yields CDR1 SGHAT and CDR2 FQDESV (reference sequence). The CDR3 length is 11 residues. This sequence joins TRBV11-1 and TRBJ2-5, with a possible D match to TRBD2 (5 bases). This TCR was recovered from a man between 70 and 80 years old with acute or convalescent COVID-19. Material: peripheral blood. The CDR3 here is CASSRRGTQYF. The DNA for the CDR3 is TGTGCCAGCAGCCGTCGGGGGACCCAGTACTTC.